Reported below is one T cell receptor beta chain. This record comes from a study of cytomegalovirus exposure and HLA in healthy donors. A multiplex PCR was run with 60 Vbeta primers and 13 Jbeta primers. Only in-frame clones appear in the TCRdb table, and some are missing; sequencing was by immunoSEQ multiplex PCR. This sample has some 190,000 clones, with more than 65% found just once. Trimming pared 1 base from V and 1 base from J, leaving 6 bases between. The CDR3 sequence is 14 residues long. Germline V gene data show CDR1 as KGHSH and CDR2 as LQKENI. The chain employs TRBV18 and TRBJ2-3; D not certain. Sequenced material: PBMCs. The clonotype was recovered from a woman in her thirties in good health and CMV-seropositive. CDR3 nucleotide sequence: TGTGCCAGCTCACCACTTCAGGGCACAGATACGCAGTATTTT. Residues: CASSPLQGTDTQYF.